The sequence of this T cell receptor (beta chain) was determined in a study of vaccination and CD4 T cells after COVID-19. Treatment reported: approximately 10-day PBMC culture with coronavirus spike peptide pools or control peptides (ViraFEST assay). With the Oncomine TCR Beta short-read assay, DNA from cultured CD4+ T cells was sequenced. In TCRdb, the PCR reads were re-called with MiXCR into one record per CDR3 protein. The table shows about 8,800 distinct CDR3 sequences, with 48% occurring only once. Notes on this clonotype: The antigen is unknown.

Sequences were obtained from CD4+ T cells from blood, cultured in vitro. The receptor was isolated from a human donor who had recovered from COVID-19.

This CDR3 reads CSARDGTSGFYEQYF. The CDR3 DNA follows: TGCAGTGCTAGAGATGGGACTAGCGGGTTTTACGAGCAGTACTTC. V gene TRBV20-1 combines with J gene TRBJ2-7; 12 bases are shared with TRBD2. The V and J ends lost 0 bases and 4 bases, in that order; junction bases with no gene match: 4. The length of the CDR3 is 15 residues. Germline V CDR1 and CDR2: DFQATT, SNEGSKA (reference sequence).